The present T cell receptor beta chain was sequenced within a study of shared clonotypes between healthy human individuals. Profiling relied on immunoSEQ multiplex PCR, and the TCRdb table lists in-frame clones only, not all of them. The sample includes 1.5 million to 2.5 million clones, just under 95% seen only once; the top ten take approximately 1%. Positive CCR7 selection of CD45RO-negative cells yielded the naive CD8 cells, and terminally differentiated effector memory CD45RA+ cells were excluded. The CDR3 has 14 amino acids. Trimming pared 5 bases from V and 0 bases from J, leaving 11 bases between. The germline CDR1 and CDR2 sequences are MNHEY and SVGAGI.

The sample comprised naive CD8+ T cells sorted from blood. This TCR was recovered from a man between 18 and 35 years old in good health. The chain employs TRBV6-5 and TRBJ2-7; D possibly corresponds to TRBD2 (6 bases). The CDR3 DNA sequence: TGTGCCAGCAGTCCTAGCGCTAACTCCTACGAGCAGTACTTC. Residues: CASSPSANSYEQYF.